The rows below give T cell receptor beta chains drawn from one sample of a study of blood T cell repertoires in COVID-19. Profiling relied on immunoSEQ multiplex PCR, and the TCRdb table lists in-frame clones only, not all of them. The sample yields 250,000 to 300,000 clones, 90% seen once. Specimen: peripheral blood. The receptors were sampled from a woman aged 60 to 75 with COVID-19, enrolled during active disease. Both conserved end residues are part of each CDR3. The order of the fields is clone size, J gene, V gene, D gene, CDR3 protein, CDR3 DNA. D genes are given only for firm matches. Rows give clone size only sometimes, using once, few, many, or a class for an expanded clone.

clone_size: .; j_call: TRBJ1-5; v_call: TRBV4-1; d_call: .; cdr3_aa: CASSQALQGGQPQHF; cdr3_nt: TGCGCCAGCAGCCAAGCCTTACAGGGCGGTCAGCCCCAGCATTTT
clone_size: .; j_call: TRBJ2-1; v_call: TRBV5-1; d_call: TRBD1; cdr3_aa: CASSLATGSQNEQFF; cdr3_nt: TGCGCCAGCAGCTTGGCGACAGGGAGTCAAAATGAGCAGTTCTTC
clone_size: .; j_call: TRBJ1-1; v_call: TRBV3-1/TRBV3-2; d_call: .; cdr3_aa: CASSPPGTLQGTEAFF; cdr3_nt: TGTGCCAGCAGCCCACCGGGGACGCTACAGGGCACTGAAGCTTTCTTT
clone_size: .; j_call: TRBJ1-4; v_call: TRBV7-9; d_call: .; cdr3_aa: CASSRGVFF; cdr3_nt: TGTGCCAGCAGCCGGGGGGTGTTTTTT
clone_size: .; j_call: TRBJ1-5; v_call: TRBV7-8; d_call: .; cdr3_aa: CASSLVGQTNQPQHF; cdr3_nt: TGTGCCAGCAGCTTAGTAGGACAGACCAATCAGCCCCAGCATTTT
clone_size: .; j_call: TRBJ1-2; v_call: TRBV6-1; d_call: .; cdr3_aa: CASSAAQGSGYTF; cdr3_nt: TGTGCCAGCAGTGCAGCGCAAGGGAGTGGCTACACCTTC
clone_size: .; j_call: TRBJ1-1; v_call: TRBV5-4; d_call: TRBD1; cdr3_aa: CASRPDRATIEAFF; cdr3_nt: TGTGCCAGCAGACCTGACAGGGCGACAATTGAAGCTTTCTTT
clone_size: .; j_call: TRBJ1-1; v_call: TRBV5-1; d_call: .; cdr3_aa: CASSEGTANTEAFF; cdr3_nt: TGCGCCAGCTCAGAGGGAACAGCGAACACTGAAGCTTTCTTT
clone_size: .; j_call: TRBJ2-1; v_call: TRBV19; d_call: .; cdr3_aa: CASRRGADVGYNEQFF; cdr3_nt: TGTGCCAGTAGGCGGGGAGCGGACGTAGGGTACAATGAGCAGTTCTTC
clone_size: .; j_call: TRBJ2-1; v_call: TRBV6-5; d_call: .; cdr3_aa: CASNSPRTDNEQFF; cdr3_nt: TGTGCCAGCAACTCGCCTCGGACAGACAATGAGCAGTTCTTC
clone_size: .; j_call: TRBJ2-3; v_call: TRBV6-6; d_call: .; cdr3_aa: CASSRKTDSTSTDTQYF; cdr3_nt: TGTGCCAGCAGTCGTAAGACCGACTCGACTAGCACAGATACGCAGTATTTT
clone_size: .; j_call: TRBJ2-2; v_call: TRBV7-6; d_call: TRBD2; cdr3_aa: CASSLFVSGGAHTGELFF; cdr3_nt: TGTGCCAGCAGCTTGTTCGTTAGCGGGGGGGCTCACACCGGGGAGCTGTTTTTT
clone_size: .; j_call: TRBJ2-3; v_call: TRBV11-2; d_call: TRBD1; cdr3_aa: CASSLNRGDTQYF; cdr3_nt: TGTGCCAGCAGCTTAAACAGGGGAGATACGCAGTATTTT
clone_size: .; j_call: TRBJ1-5; v_call: TRBV6-2/TRBV6-3; d_call: TRBD1; cdr3_aa: CASSGTGLQGNQPQHF; cdr3_nt: TGTGCCAGCAGTGGGACAGGGCTCCAAGGCAATCAGCCCCAGCATTTT
clone_size: .; j_call: TRBJ1-4; v_call: TRBV25-1; d_call: .; cdr3_aa: CASSEYKGENEKLFF; cdr3_nt: TGTGCCAGCAGTGAATATAAGGGGGAAAATGAAAAACTGTTTTTT
clone_size: few; j_call: TRBJ1-2; v_call: TRBV5-5; d_call: .; cdr3_aa: CASSLPTTEINYGYTF; cdr3_nt: TGTGCCAGCAGCCTTCCCACGACAGAGATCAACTATGGCTACACCTTC
clone_size: .; j_call: TRBJ1-5; v_call: TRBV4-2; d_call: .; cdr3_aa: CASSHAVGQPQHF; cdr3_nt: TGTGCCAGCAGCCACGCCGTCGGGCAGCCCCAGCATTTT
clone_size: once; j_call: TRBJ2-2; v_call: TRBV19; d_call: .; cdr3_aa: CASSMEGAAGELFF; cdr3_nt: TGTGCCAGTAGTATGGAGGGGGCTGCCGGGGAGCTGTTTTTT
clone_size: .; j_call: TRBJ2-2; v_call: TRBV9; d_call: .; cdr3_aa: CASSVERGWTGELFF; cdr3_nt: TGTGCCAGCAGCGTAGAACGGGGGTGGACCGGGGAGCTGTTTTTT
clone_size: few; j_call: TRBJ1-5; v_call: TRBV6-5; d_call: .; cdr3_aa: CASRPPGSNQPQHF; cdr3_nt: TGTGCCAGCAGACCTCCGGGTTCCAATCAGCCCCAGCATTTT
clone_size: .; j_call: TRBJ1-2; v_call: TRBV2; d_call: TRBD1; cdr3_aa: CASSTGTGGLGYTF; cdr3_nt: TGTGCCAGCAGTACCGGGACAGGGGGCTTGGGCTACACCTTC
clone_size: .; j_call: TRBJ2-7; v_call: TRBV10-3; d_call: TRBD2; cdr3_aa: CAISESLRASGAYEQYF; cdr3_nt: TGTGCCATCAGTGAGTCTCTTCGGGCTAGCGGGGCTTACGAGCAGTACTTC
clone_size: .; j_call: TRBJ1-5; v_call: TRBV6-2/TRBV6-3; d_call: TRBD1; cdr3_aa: CASSPGEGARGNQPQHF; cdr3_nt: TGTGCCAGCAGCCCCGGCGAGGGGGCGCGAGGCAATCAGCCCCAGCATTTT
clone_size: .; j_call: TRBJ2-3; v_call: TRBV7-6; d_call: TRBD1; cdr3_aa: CASSSRDRGAGEQYF; cdr3_nt: TGTGCCAGCAGCTCCCGGGACAGGGGGGCCGGAGAGCAGTATTTT
clone_size: .; j_call: TRBJ1-5; v_call: TRBV27; d_call: .; cdr3_aa: CATQTGPPFRGNQPQHF; cdr3_nt: TGTGCCACCCAGACAGGACCGCCATTTCGTGGCAATCAGCCCCAGCATTTT
clone_size: .; j_call: TRBJ1-5; v_call: TRBV30; d_call: TRBD1; cdr3_aa: CAWSALDRDPQHF; cdr3_nt: TGTGCCTGGAGCGCCTTGGACAGGGACCCCCAGCATTTT
clone_size: .; j_call: TRBJ1-1; v_call: TRBV5-1; d_call: .; cdr3_aa: CASSLGASTEAFF; cdr3_nt: TGCGCCAGCAGCTTGGGGGCAAGCACTGAAGCTTTCTTT
clone_size: once; j_call: TRBJ1-6; v_call: TRBV19; d_call: TRBD1; cdr3_aa: CASSMTGANSPLHF; cdr3_nt: TGTGCCAGTAGTATGACAGGGGCTAATTCACCCCTCCACTTT
clone_size: .; j_call: TRBJ1-5; v_call: TRBV19; d_call: TRBD1; cdr3_aa: CASTDRVGNQPQHF; cdr3_nt: TGTGCCAGTACGGACAGGGTGGGCAATCAGCCCCAGCATTTT
clone_size: .; j_call: TRBJ2-7; v_call: TRBV18; d_call: .; cdr3_aa: CASSRESGVQTYEQYF; cdr3_nt: TGTGCCAGCTCCCGAGAATCGGGTGTCCAAACCTACGAGCAGTACTTC
clone_size: .; j_call: TRBJ1-6; v_call: TRBV9; d_call: TRBD1; cdr3_aa: CASSFGTGLNSPLHF; cdr3_nt: TGTGCCAGCAGTTTCGGGACAGGCTTAAATTCACCCCTCCACTTT
clone_size: .; j_call: TRBJ1-1; v_call: TRBV28; d_call: .; cdr3_aa: CASSGGGGHTEAFF; cdr3_nt: TGTGCCAGCAGTGGGGGCGGGGGACACACTGAAGCTTTCTTT
clone_size: .; j_call: TRBJ2-5; v_call: TRBV7-9; d_call: TRBD1; cdr3_aa: CASSLGTGGETQYF; cdr3_nt: TGTGCCAGCAGCTTAGGGACAGGGGGCGAGACCCAGTACTTC
clone_size: .; j_call: TRBJ2-3; v_call: TRBV11-1; d_call: TRBD1; cdr3_aa: CASSLTQGELTDTQYF; cdr3_nt: TGTGCCAGCAGCTTGACACAGGGGGAACTCACAGATACGCAGTATTTT
clone_size: once; j_call: TRBJ2-1; v_call: TRBV11-2; d_call: TRBD2; cdr3_aa: CASSFPLAVPYEQFF; cdr3_nt: TGTGCCAGCAGCTTTCCCCTAGCGGTACCCTACGAGCAGTTCTTC
clone_size: .; j_call: TRBJ1-1; v_call: TRBV2; d_call: .; cdr3_aa: CASSELTVNTEAFF; cdr3_nt: TGTGCCAGCAGTGAACTCACAGTCAACACTGAAGCTTTCTTT
clone_size: .; j_call: TRBJ1-2; v_call: TRBV7-9; d_call: .; cdr3_aa: CASSSRGGWGYTF; cdr3_nt: TGTGCCAGCAGCTCCAGAGGGGGTTGGGGCTACACCTTC
clone_size: .; j_call: TRBJ1-2; v_call: TRBV20-1; d_call: .; cdr3_aa: CSASPIVGYTF; cdr3_nt: TGCAGTGCTAGTCCCATTGTGGGCTACACCTTC
clone_size: .; j_call: TRBJ1-1; v_call: TRBV19; d_call: .; cdr3_aa: CASSIRGLNTEAFF; cdr3_nt: TGTGCCAGTAGTATCCGGGGATTGAACACTGAAGCTTTCTTT
clone_size: .; j_call: TRBJ1-1; v_call: TRBV2; d_call: .; cdr3_aa: CASPGRGNTEAFF; cdr3_nt: TGTGCCAGCCCCGGACGGGGGAACACTGAAGCTTTCTTT
clone_size: .; j_call: TRBJ1-2; v_call: TRBV7-2; d_call: .; cdr3_aa: CASNAPGGLYGYTF; cdr3_nt: TGTGCCAGCAATGCCCCGGGGGGGCTCTATGGCTACACCTTC
clone_size: .; j_call: TRBJ1-1; v_call: TRBV30; d_call: TRBD1; cdr3_aa: CAWSPNDRGNTEAFF; cdr3_nt: TGTGCCTGGAGTCCAAACGACAGGGGCAACACTGAAGCTTTCTTT